This T cell receptor beta chain came from a study of blood T cell repertoires in COVID-19. Study in general: The United States, Italy and Spain were the sources of the acute and convalescent COVID-19 samples. The analysed material was cDNA or gDNA that came from T cells, B-cell-depleted T cells, or PBMCs.

TCRdb keeps only in-frame clones here, not all; method: immunoSEQ multiplex PCR. The sample carries about 200,000 clones, more than 70% recorded once. The CDR3 sequence is 17 residues long. V gave up 6 bases and J gave up 3 bases, with 21 bases separating them. Germline values: CDR1 LNHDA, CDR2 SQIVND (reference sequence). V gene TRBV19 combines with J gene TRBJ1-5; D is perhaps TRBD1 (6 bases). Input material: peripheral blood. This receptor was obtained from a young man with active or convalescent COVID-19. The CDR3 here is CASSRIGQRDPNQPQHF. Here the CDR3 DNA reads TGTGCCAGTAGCAGGATCGGACAGAGGGATCCCAATCAGCCCCAGCATTTT.